A selection of T cell receptor beta chains follows, all from one sample in a study of shared clonotypes between healthy human individuals. This table comes from immunoSEQ multiplex PCR, and its TCRdb copy is limited to in-frame clones, with some not included. The sample includes 1.4 million or so clones, approximately 98.5% seen only once; the top ten take approximately 0.38%. The specimen sequenced was naive CD4+ T cells sorted from blood. The receptors stem from a man in his thirties or forties in good health. The CDR3 runs from the conserved cysteine through the conserved F or W. The order of the fields is D gene, V gene, J gene, clone size, CDR3 protein, CDR3 DNA. A D gene is named only where the DNA matches it firmly. Expanded clones get a size class; other rows say once, few or many, or leave the size out.

TRBD1	TRBV6-5	TRBJ1-5	-	CASTGGNQPQHF	TGTGCCAGCACAGGGGGAAATCAGCCCCAGCATTTT
TRBD1	TRBV19	TRBJ1-5	once	CASSIRAGQGLPNQPQHF	TGTGCCAGTAGTATAAGGGCTGGACAGGGGTTACCCAATCAGCCCCAGCATTTT
-	TRBV28	TRBJ2-1	-	CASSLSKPEQFF	TGTGCCAGCAGTTTATCAAAGCCTGAGCAGTTCTTC
-	TRBV6-5	TRBJ2-5	-	CASRGGVVVETQYF	TGTGCCAGCAGAGGGGGGGTAGTGGTGGAGACCCAGTACTTC
-	TRBV2	TRBJ2-7	-	CASSEADPNYSYEQYF	TGTGCCAGCAGTGAAGCGGACCCGAATTACTCCTACGAGCAGTACTTC
-	TRBV11-2	TRBJ1-4	-	CASSLDIPGQGREKLFF	TGTGCCAGCAGCTTAGATATTCCGGGTCAGGGCCGGGAAAAACTGTTTTTT
-	TRBV2	TRBJ2-3	-	CASRPGPQDTQYF	TGTGCCAGCAGACCCGGGCCTCAAGATACGCAGTATTTT
TRBD2	TRBV14	TRBJ2-5	-	CASSQWRTSGNFLVEQETQYF	TGTGCCAGCAGCCAATGGAGGACTAGCGGGAATTTTCTTGTTGAACAAGAGACCCAGTACTTC
TRBD1	TRBV7-8	TRBJ1-3	-	CAGAGADRGDGNTIYF	TGTGCCGGAGCGGGTGCGGACAGGGGCGATGGAAACACCATATATTTT
-	TRBV27	TRBJ2-1	-	CASSYTRSNEQFF	TGTGCCAGCAGTTATACGAGGTCTAATGAGCAGTTCTTC
-	TRBV27	TRBJ1-2	-	CATHPWSRAGLGGGYTF	TGTGCCACCCATCCGTGGAGTCGGGCAGGTTTAGGGGGAGGCTACACCTTC
-	TRBV7-2	TRBJ1-5	once	CASSNRDQPQHF	TGTGCCAGCTCCAACAGGGATCAGCCCCAGCATTTT
TRBD1	TRBV7-9	TRBJ1-1	-	CASSSWTGANTEAFF	TGTGCCAGCAGCTCCTGGACAGGGGCGAACACTGAAGCTTTCTTT
-	TRBV9	TRBJ1-2	-	CASNSVDSARYGYTF	TGTGCCAGTAATTCCGTTGACTCTGCGCGGTATGGCTACACCTTC
TRBD1	TRBV29-1	TRBJ2-1	-	CSVDGTGLRNEQFF	TGCAGCGTTGACGGGACAGGTCTTCGCAATGAGCAGTTCTTC
-	TRBV6-5	TRBJ1-1	-	CASRPGTLNTEAFF	TGTGCCAGCCGCCCCGGGACTTTGAACACTGAAGCTTTCTTT
TRBD2	TRBV11-3	TRBJ2-7	-	CASSLVGRGTSGAYEQYF	TGTGCCAGCAGCTTAGTTGGGAGAGGGACTAGCGGTGCCTACGAGCAGTACTTC
-	TRBV5-1	TRBJ2-5	-	CASRPDGSVQETQYF	TGCGCCAGCAGGCCTGATGGGAGCGTCCAAGAGACCCAGTACTTC
-	TRBV5-5	TRBJ2-7	-	CASIGELLNYEQYF	TGTGCCAGCATAGGGGAACTACTCAACTACGAGCAGTACTTC
-	TRBV7-9	TRBJ2-2	-	CASSLALENTGELFF	TGTGCCAGCAGCTTAGCTCTGGAAAACACCGGGGAGCTGTTTTTT
-	TRBV9	TRBJ2-4	-	CASSVGGTAKNIQYF	TGTGCCAGCAGCGTAGGGGGGACGGCCAAAAACATTCAGTACTTC
-	TRBV20-1	TRBJ2-7	-	CSARAAHEQYF	TGCAGTGCTAGAGCAGCGCACGAGCAGTACTTC
-	TRBV5-5	TRBJ2-1	once	CASSLTVYYNEQFF	TGTGCCAGCAGCTTGACAGTTTACTACAATGAGCAGTTCTTC
TRBD2	TRBV11-3	TRBJ2-3	-	CASSLLAGAPDTQYF	TGTGCCAGCAGCTTACTAGCGGGAGCCCCAGATACGCAGTATTTT
TRBD1	TRBV7-9	TRBJ2-3	-	CASGGTGGADTQYF	TGTGCCAGCGGAGGGACAGGGGGTGCAGATACGCAGTATTTT
-	TRBV7-8	TRBJ2-7	-	CASSLSPRGHEQYF	TGTGCCAGCAGCCTCTCTCCTCGGGGCCACGAGCAGTACTTC
-	TRBV14	TRBJ1-1	-	CASSRKPNTEAFF	TGTGCCAGCAGCAGAAAGCCTAACACTGAAGCTTTCTTT
-	TRBV10-3	TRBJ1-2	few	CAISESLQLIGYTF	TGTGCCATCAGTGAGTCCCTGCAGTTGATTGGCTACACCTTC
TRBD1	TRBV10-3	TRBJ1-1	once	CAISDGGQGLGAFF	TGTGCCATCAGTGATGGTGGACAGGGCTTGGGAGCTTTCTTT
-	TRBV5-1	TRBJ2-2	-	CASSIENTGELFF	TGCGCCAGCAGCATAGAGAACACCGGGGAGCTGTTTTTT